Listed here is a single T cell receptor (beta chain). This clone was observed a few times. This receptor's antigen is unknown. No much larger clonotype is one base removed from it; base qualities were not supplied. This record belongs to a study of cytomegalovirus exposure and HLA in healthy donors (dated by TCRdb to 2016 to 2017). Background on the whole study: An earlier analysis of about 530 of the donors reported 276 Gb of sequence data and around 100 million unique TCR beta sequences obtained from approximately 180 million T cells. The study profiled the T cell repertoires of under 700 subjects by immunosequencing and related them to cytomegalovirus serostatus. A later genetic analysis took genome-wide SNP genotypes for about 55% of the roughly 670 donors and used that subset as a discovery cohort. Donor age, sex, ethnicity and CMV serostatus were compiled alongside the repertoire data. Among some 410 genotyped donors of the cohort, an average of roughly 230,000 unique TCR beta nucleotide sequences was sequenced per donor, of which about 18% were non-productive. Roughly 5 DR-DQ haplotypes were treated as single units for association and clustering because of strong linkage in the cohort. An early release covering approximately 600 HLA-typed donors comprised about 300 gigabases of sequencing data and around 80 million unique TCR sequences. The study aimed to test whether cataloging public T cell receptors could reveal signatures of past pathogen exposure. HLA typing covered class I and class II loci at four-digit resolution. Rather than using new phenotypic data, the later analysis identified candidate immune exposures from TCR beta sequences and from how often those sequences occurred across donors. A later analysis re-examined previously published TCR beta repertoires from 600 to 700 donors and added high-resolution HLA genotyping to investigate patterns of TCR occurrence. In addition to the first cohort of about 650 subjects, a separate validation cohort of under 150 different subjects was used. Typing coverage differed by locus: A, B, C, DRB1 and DQB1 were typed in about 629-640 donors, DQA1 in 522, DPA1 in some 570, and DPB1 in 400 to 480. All discovery cohort repertoires had been generated using a single sequencing platform. Of the 398 genotyped donors, over 70% fell in the genetic ancestry cluster associated with self-reported Caucasian donors. An earlier analysis of around 580 of the donors used high-throughput TCR beta sequencing to judge whether each TCR beta V gene segment behaved as functional or pseudogenic. The study combined high-throughput TCR immunosequencing, statistical association of individual TCRs with disease status, and machine learning to predict cytomegalovirus infection status. What the study reported, not specific to this receptor: A further reported finding was that TCR beta sequences accurately predicted the HLA-A and HLA-B alleles for most subjects in the first cohort. In a later analysis, HLA-associated TCR beta chains were found to be more clonally expanded and to have lower generation probabilities than equally common non-associated chains. In vitro tests confirmed that a few of the cytomegalovirus-associated TCR beta chains recognize cytomegalovirus antigens. Linkage disequilibrium might explain the correlated functional status among segregating V segments, but an unknown experimental factor could not be excluded. At a false discovery rate of 0.05, a later analysis linked under 20,000 TCR beta sequences to specific HLA alleles. The study listed 150 to 200 TCR beta chains as associated with cytomegalovirus. CMV serostatus was the only immune exposure information available for the cohort. In a later genetic analysis, a missense DCLRE1C variant was associated with V-gene and J-gene trimming of TCR beta chains, and the association was replicated in an independent cohort. In a later genetic analysis, fewer N-insertions in productive TCRs were reported among donors in an Asian-associated ancestry cluster than the approximately 670-donor mean. In an earlier analysis of more than 500 of the donors, most TCR beta V segments appeared in productive rearrangements about 90% or about 30% of the time, broadly matching IMGT annotations. The classifier was reported to diagnose cytomegalovirus status with high specificity and sensitivity in both the original cohort and the validation cohort. The earlier analysis of almost 600 of the donors excluded some 16 rarely observed V segments, including chromosome 9 orphons, because counts were too low. According to the authors, the approach could potentially be generalized to other disease states and immunological phenotypes. A cluster of highly shared sequence variants was judged likely to be a technical artifact of the sequencing pipeline. Because some donors lacked HLA typing at each locus, the association tests relied only on the typed subset. Some IMGT-functional V segments, including TRBV6-2 and TRBV6-3, could not be told apart with the 87-base-pair reads, so those segments were excluded. While some public TCRs were present in many individuals, most TCR sequences turned up only very rarely across donors. Most CMV-associated TCR beta chains appeared to be HLA-restricted in a later analysis, and the HLA associations seemed to be driven largely by CMV exposure. Several of the top co-occurrence clusters appeared to be linked to parvovirus B19, influenza, CMV and Epstein-Barr virus, according to a later analysis. Only TCR beta chains were sequenced in this cohort, and the absence of alpha or paired-chain data limited detectable features. Presence/absence analyses assumed roughly uniform sequencing depth across donors, an assumption that may not hold. When HLA alleles, especially DR and DQ, strongly co-occurred, attributing TCR associations to individual alleles was difficult. A later analysis found that TCR association rates varied across HLA loci, with DRB1 alleles showing the most associated TCRs and HLA-C alleles the fewest.

The CDR3, from cysteine to phenylalanine, totals 14 residues. Just CDR3 DNA is preserved here, 42 bases in frame from base 1. CDR1 and CDR2 were assigned from the germline V gene as MDHEN and SYDVKM. Deletion took 9 bases off V and 2 bases off J, with a span of 17 bases between the germline ends. The cohort comprised hundreds of healthy bone marrow donors. Cohort members were all nominally healthy when sampled, although unrecorded immune exposures were likely present. The donor tested CMV seronegative, placing the donor among the 350 or so seronegative members of the cohort. Each donor provided a peripheral blood sample, and peripheral blood mononuclear cells were used for TCR beta sequencing. Genomic DNA was extracted from the blood cell samples with the Qiagen DNeasy Blood Extraction Kit. Library creation used the immunoSEQ multiplex PCR assay. A mixture of 60 forward primers for TCR Vbeta segments and 13 reverse primers for TCR Jbeta segments was used in the multiplex PCR. A multiplex PCR assay on genomic DNA amplified the CDR3 region of rearranged TCR beta genes. The amplified TCR beta libraries were sequenced on the Illumina HiSeq System as 87-base-pair reads. On the authors' methods: A later analysis tallied 75 million to 95 million unique TCR beta chains across the 640 or so repertoires, and some 10 million of those chains were shared by two or more donors. A nearest-neighbor algorithm error-corrected the raw reads and collapsed the reads into unique sequences, merging closely related sequences to remove PCR and sequencing errors. To assign V, D and J gene segments, CDR3 sequences were aligned to IMGT reference sequences. For a sequence to be retained, a match of at least six nucleotides was required to both a V gene segment and a J gene segment. Rearrangements were called productive when the CDR3 lacked stop codons and stayed in frame with V and J; all others were non-productive. Following IMGT convention, CDR3 was defined as the stretch from the second conserved V-encoded cysteine up to the conserved J-encoded phenylalanine. Sequences without an unambiguous match to a single V gene segment were excluded from the earlier analysis of approximately 600 of the donors. In an earlier analysis of approximately 610 of the donors, V segments were called functional above 56.7% productive rearrangements and were called segregating when the between-donor standard deviation exceeded 5%. A statistical classification framework was built for diagnosing cytomegalovirus status from the catalog of TCR beta chain sequences. In a later analysis, V and J genes were assigned by comparing TCR nucleotide sequences against IMGT/GENE-DB human TR gene sequences. Using the TCRdist pipeline, a later analysis assigned CDR3 sequences along with most-parsimonious VDJ recombination scenarios. In a later analysis, each TCR beta chain was defined by its CDR3 amino acid sequence together with its V-gene family, and reads without a unique V-gene family were excluded. As a way to deal with suspected cross-contamination and a sequencing artifact, a later analysis dropped 592 nucleotide sequences that were highly shared and had low generation probability. In a later analysis, a clonal expansion index for each public chain was calculated from normalized within-repertoire ranks of inferred template counts. In a later analysis, generation probabilities were computed using a VDJ recombination model fitted to out-of-frame rearrangements, and the results were checked against IGoR. Hypergeometric tests were used in a later analysis to score TCR-TCR, TCR-HLA and TCR-CMV co-occurrence, with a repertoire-size bias correction applied to the TCR pairs. In a later analysis, false discovery rates were estimated by permuting HLA or CMV assignments 20 times. In a later analysis, co-occurring TCRs were grouped using DBSCAN, and TCRdist sequence similarity was added for clustering within HLA-allele-positive subsets. Co-occurrence clustering excluded repertoires with fewer than 30,000 or more than 120,000 public chains, plus five with anomalous nucleotide sharing. The table was pulled from immuneACCESS by TCRdb, which kept in-frame rearrangements only. Such tables lose some clones; where checked, under half of the loss comes from unresolved V genes, and the rest has no known cause. That table supplies the V and J calls and clone size; D and trimming were determined from the DNA. Here the sample has a few hundred thousand clones; over 60% occur a single time. The ten largest clonotypes hold about 1.8% of the sample.

The sample comprised PBMCs. The receptor comes from a man aged 18 to 30 in good health and CMV-seronegative. The rearrangement combines TRBV28 with TRBJ2-7; a weak D assignment points to TRBD1 (5 bases agree). The CDR3 corresponds to CASLGWGEAYEQYF. In nucleotides, the sequence is TGTGCCAGTTTAGGATGGGGCGAAGCCTACGAGCAGTACTTC.